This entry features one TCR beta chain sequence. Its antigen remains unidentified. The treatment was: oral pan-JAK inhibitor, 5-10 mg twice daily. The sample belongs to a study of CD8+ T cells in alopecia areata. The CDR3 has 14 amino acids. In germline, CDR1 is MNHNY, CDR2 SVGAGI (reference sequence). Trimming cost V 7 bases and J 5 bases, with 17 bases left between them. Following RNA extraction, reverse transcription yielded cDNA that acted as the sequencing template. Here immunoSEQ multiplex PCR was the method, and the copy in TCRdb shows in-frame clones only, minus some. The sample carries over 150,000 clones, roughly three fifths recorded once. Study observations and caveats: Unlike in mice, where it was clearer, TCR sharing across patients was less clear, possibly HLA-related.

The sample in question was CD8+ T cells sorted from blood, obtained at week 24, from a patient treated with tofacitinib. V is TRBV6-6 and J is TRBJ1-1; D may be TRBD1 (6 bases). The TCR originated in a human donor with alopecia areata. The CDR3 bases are TGTGCCAGCACAGGCAGGGGCCTGGGGACTGAAGCTTTCTTT. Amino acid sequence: CASTGRGLGTEAFF.